Presented here are 19 T cell receptor beta chains from one specimen sequenced in a study of T cells after yellow fever vaccination. MiXCR, applied by TCRdb to the 5' RACE reads, yields one record per CDR3 protein. The repertoire consists of 80,000 to 100,000 distinct CDR3 sequences, with roughly 6% occurring once and the leading ten covering under 50%. Here the sequenced sample was CD8+ T cells sorted from PBMCs, taken 10 days after the yellow fever booster vaccination. The receptors were gathered from a man younger than 35 who received the YFV17D yellow fever vaccine.

The chain couples TRBV4-1 to TRBJ2-3; no firm D call. Looked up from germline, CDR1 is MGHRA and CDR2 is YSYEKL. V gave up 1 base and J gave up 5 bases, with 13 bases separating them. The CDR3 has 15 residues. The CDR3: CASSQVGSGLDTQYF. CDR3 bases: TGCGCCAGCAGCCAAGTCGGTTCCGGGTTAGATACGCAGTATTTT.

This clonotype was recorded a few times. The chain joins TRBV19 to TRBJ1-5; no firm D call. The V end was cut by 0 bases, the J end by 7 bases, with 4 bases between. This CDR3 is 12 amino acids long. The V gene's germline CDR1 is LNHDA and CDR2 SQIVND (reference sequence). The CDR3 DNA reads as TGTGCCAGTAGTATAGACGGACAGCCCCAGCATTTT. Protein: CASSIDGQPQHF. Using reference TRBV19 and TRBJ1-5 for the parts outside the CDR3, the full variable domain is DGGITQSPKYLFRKEGQNVTLSCEQNLNHDAMYWYRQDPGQGLRLIYYSQIVNDFQKGDIAEGYSVSREKKESFPLTVTSAQKNPTAFYLCASSIDGQPQHFGDGTRLSIL.

J is TRBJ2-1 and V is TRBV3-2; the table's D call TRBD2 went unverified against the DNA. TRBV3-2 is given as a pseudogene. CDR3 size: 16 residues. DNA for the CDR3: TGTGCCAGCAGCCCCCGTTGTAGCGGGGGGGCCATTGAGCAGTTCTTC. Translated: CASSPRCSGGAIEQFF.

The sample holds many counts of this clonotype. The chain recombines TRBV28 with TRBJ2-2; D is undetermined. Germline V gives CDR1 MDHEN, CDR2 SYDVKM. The CDR3 consists of 11 residues. V gave up 3 bases and J gave up 9 bases, with 5 bases separating them. CDR3 nucleotides: TGTGCCAGCAGTTTTTACAGGGAGCTGTTTTTT. As protein: CASSFYRELFF.

V and J are TRBV9 and TRBJ1-1; no reliable D call. Trimming removed 0 bases from V and 2 bases from J, with 8 bases in between. The CDR3 runs 14 residues. Germline loops: CDR1 SGDLS, CDR2 YYNGEE. The CDR3 DNA reads as TGTGCCAGCAGCGTAGGCCAGGATAACACTGAAGCTTTCTTT. Protein product: CASSVGQDNTEAFF.

The gene calls are TRBV25-1 and TRBJ2-2, with D maybe TRBD1 (6 bases). The CDR3 extends over 16 amino acids. Germline V lookup: CDR1 MGHDK, CDR2 SYGVNS. Trimming stripped 4 bases from V and 3 bases from J, with 15 bases between. Written as DNA, the CDR3 is TGTGCCAGCAGTGCCTTGGGGACACGGGACACCGGGGAGCTGTTTTTT. Its translation is CASSALGTRDTGELFF.

J is TRBJ2-5 and V is TRBV29-1, with 8 bases aligning to TRBD2. CDR3 length equals 14 residues. Trimming cost V 4 bases and J 3 bases; bases outside gene matches: 7. Germline V gene data show CDR1 as SQVTM and CDR2 as ANQGSEA. The DNA of the CDR3 is TGCAGCGTTGTGTGGACTAGCAACAAAGAGACCCAGTACTTC. Its protein product is CSVVWTSNKETQYF.

The gene calls are TRBV7-9 and TRBJ2-5; 7 bases map to TRBD2. In germline, CDR1 is SEHNR, CDR2 FQNEAQ (reference sequence). The CDR3 spans 14 residues. The V and J ends lost 2 bases and 4 bases, in that order; junction bases with no gene match: 4. Here the CDR3 DNA reads TGTGCCAGCAGCTTACCCAGGGAGGGAGAGACCCAGTACTTC. Translated, it gives CASSLPREGETQYF. Full variable domain (missing parts from reference TRBV7-9 and TRBJ2-5): DTGVSQNPRHKITKRGQNVTFRCDPISEHNRLYWYRQTLGQGPEFLTYFQNEAQLEKSRLLSDRFSAERPKGSFSTLEIQRTEQGDSAMYLCASSLPREGETQYFGPGTRLLVL.

This clonotype was recorded at least ten times. V is TRBV4-1 and J is TRBJ1-6; D gene ambiguous. Trimming left V 1 base short and J 9 bases short, with 16 bases between. CDR3 size: 16 residues. The V gene's germline CDR1 is MGHRA and CDR2 YSYEKL. Here the CDR3 DNA reads TGCGCCAGCAGCCAAGGTCCCAACAGTCCCGGTTCACCCCTCCACTTT. It translates to CASSQGPNSPGSPLHF.

This clonotype came up many times. The genes are TRBV7-8 and TRBJ2-1; 8 bases map to TRBD2. The V gene end was trimmed by 5 bases and the J gene end by 2 bases; junction bases not matched to a gene: 11. This CDR3 spans 17 amino acids. CDR1 and CDR2 (germline): SGHVS, FQNEAQ. The CDR3 is CASSRAGETEAYNEQFF. In DNA form, the CDR3 reads TGTGCCAGCAGCCGAGCGGGGGAAACAGAGGCCTACAATGAGCAGTTCTTC.

The V call is TRBV5-1, the J call TRBJ2-1; D possibly corresponds to TRBD2 (5 bases). Germline loops: CDR1 SGHRS, CDR2 YFSETQ. This CDR3 has 13 amino acids. V was pared by 9 bases and J by 3 bases, with 13 bases between. CDR3 sequence reads: CATTGENYNEQFF. In DNA, the CDR3 is TGCGCCACTACCGGGGAAAACTACAATGAGCAGTTCTTC.

The chain links TRBV12-3 or TRBV12-4 to TRBJ2-7, with D possibly TRBD2 on 5 matching bases. V was clipped by 3 bases and J by 1 base, with 7 bases between them. The CDR3 length is 13 residues. This CDR3 is CASSFRESYEQYF. The CDR3 nucleotides read TGTGCCAGCAGTTTCCGGGAATCCTACGAGCAGTACTTC.

The V call is TRBV4-1, the J call TRBJ1-1; D possibly corresponds to TRBD1 (5 bases). Trimming pared 4 bases from V and 5 bases from J, leaving 14 bases between. Germline CDR1 and CDR2: MGHRA and YSYEKL. This CDR3 comprises 14 residues. CDR3 loop: CASSRAGTGTEAFF. CDR3 in DNA: TGCGCCAGCAGCCGGGCAGGGACGGGAACTGAAGCTTTCTTT.

A few counts support this clonotype. The V call is TRBV12-5, the J call TRBJ2-5, with TRBD1 as a possible D gene (6 bases). Trimming took 6 bases from V and 7 from J, leaving 9 bases between them. CDR1 is LGHNT, CDR2 FRNRAP, per germline. The CDR3 is 11 residues long. The CDR3 nucleotides are TGTGCTAGTGGCTCCAGGGGGACCCAGTACTTC. Amino acids: CASGSRGTQYF. The variable domain in full, completed from reference TRBV12-5 and TRBJ2-5, reads DARVTQTPRHKVTEMGQEVTMRCQPILGHNTVFWYRQTMMQGLELLAYFRNRAPLDDSGMPKDRFSAEMPDATLATLKIQPSEPRDSAVYFCASGSRGTQYFGPGTRLLVL.

V is TRBV27 and J is TRBJ2-3, with unresolved D. The CDR3 covers 15 residues. Germline V gives CDR1 MNHEY, CDR2 SMNVEV (reference sequence). V was cut by 2 bases and J by 5 bases, with 14 bases left in between. The CDR3 nucleotides are TGTGCCAGCAGTTTACGCTTAAGGACGATAGATACGCAGTATTTT. It is translated as CASSLRLRTIDTQYF.

The rearrangement links TRBV19 to TRBJ2-1, with 9 positions matching TRBD2. With 7 bases clipped from V and 1 base from J, the junction kept 5 bases outside the gene matches. This CDR3 is built from 15 residues. From germline, CDR1 is LNHDA and CDR2 SQIVND (reference sequence). The CDR3 coding sequence is TGTGCCAGTAAGGCTAGCGGGGCATCCTACAATGAGCAGTTCTTC. Translating gives CASKASGASYNEQFF.

This clonotype has only a few counts. For the CDR3, the DNA is TGTGCCAGCAGCGTCGGCTCTAACAATGAGCAGTTCTTC. Protein sequence: CASSVGSNNEQFF. The chain recombines TRBV9 with TRBJ2-1; D is uncertain. Per the germline V gene, CDR1 is SGDLS and CDR2 is YYNGEE. This CDR3 is built from 13 residues. Between the trimmed V and J ends, which lost 2 bases and 5 bases, there was a span of 8 bases.

This rearrangement joins TRBV5-5 to TRBJ2-7; no firm D call. Trimming pared 4 bases from V and 4 bases from J, leaving 12 bases between. This CDR3 has 13 residues. CDR1 and CDR2 (germline): SGHKS, YYEKEE (reference sequence). Written as DNA, the CDR3 is TGTGCCAGCAGCCTCCGGGTCCTATACGAGCAGTACGTC. This encodes CASSLRVLYEQYV.

The V call is TRBV12-3 or TRBV12-4, the J call TRBJ2-2; weak D call: TRBD2 (5 bases). This CDR3 region has 16 residues. The germline V and J ends were trimmed by 1 base and 3 bases, with 12 bases remaining between them. The CDR3 reads CASSLETQADTGELFF. CDR3 coding DNA: TGTGCCAGCAGTTTAGAAACCCAAGCGGACACCGGGGAGCTGTTTTTT.